This T cell receptor beta chain was found in a study of T-cell reconstitution after alpha-beta-depleted transplantation in children. Broader study findings: Newly produced T cells mostly accounted for T-cell counts and diversity one year post-transplant. Some patients showed high day-60 TCRbeta diversity, which derived from surviving recipient T cells and thymic progenitors. Alpha-beta T cells present about two months after transplant were reported to originate from several hundred expanded graft clones.

CDR1 SGHVS and CDR2 FNYEAQ come from the germline V gene. The CDR3 loop spans 13 amino acids. The V and J ends lost 2 bases and 11 bases, in that order; junction bases with no gene match: 2. This clonotype was seen a handful of times. Its antigen remains unknown. The library targeted TCRbeta and was prepared with unique molecular identifiers. TCRdb re-called the PCR reads through MiXCR, storing one row per CDR3 protein. The table has about 110,000 distinct CDR3 sequences, 5.5% to 6.5% seen once; the top ten hold roughly 24%. The source was PBMCs, mostly from graft donor cells, collected 360 days after TCRalphabeta/CD19-depleted stem cell transplant. The rearrangement uses TRBV7-6 and TRBJ2-1; 11 nucleotides match TRBD2. The sequence was collected from a male patient aged 2 to 9 who had a stem cell transplant for acute lymphoblastic leukemia, so the T cells may come from the graft donor. The CDR3 DNA reads as TGTGCCAGCAGCTTACGACTAGCGGGGAAGCAGTTCTTC. It encodes CASSLRLAGKQFF.